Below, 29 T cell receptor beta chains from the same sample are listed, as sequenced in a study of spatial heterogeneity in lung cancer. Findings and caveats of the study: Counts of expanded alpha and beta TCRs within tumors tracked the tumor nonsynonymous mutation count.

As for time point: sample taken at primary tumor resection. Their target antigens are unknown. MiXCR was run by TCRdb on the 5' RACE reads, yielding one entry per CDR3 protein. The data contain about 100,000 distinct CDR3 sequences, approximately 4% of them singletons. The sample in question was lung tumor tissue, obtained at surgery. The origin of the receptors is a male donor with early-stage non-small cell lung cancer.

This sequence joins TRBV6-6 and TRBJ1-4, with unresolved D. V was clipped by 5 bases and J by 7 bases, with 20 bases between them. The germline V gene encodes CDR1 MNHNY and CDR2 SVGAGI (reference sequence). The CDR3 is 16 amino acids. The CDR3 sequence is CASSTSERLFPEKLFF. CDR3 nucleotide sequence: TGTGCCAGCAGTACCTCCGAACGGCTCTTTCCTGAAAAACTGTTTTTT.

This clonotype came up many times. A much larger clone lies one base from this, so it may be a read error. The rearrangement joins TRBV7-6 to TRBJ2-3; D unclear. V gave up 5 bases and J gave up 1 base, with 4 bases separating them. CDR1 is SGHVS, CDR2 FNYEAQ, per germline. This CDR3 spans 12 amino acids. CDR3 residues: CASSPGTDTQYF. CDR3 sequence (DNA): TGTGCCAGCAGCCCCGGCACAGATACGCAGTATTTT.

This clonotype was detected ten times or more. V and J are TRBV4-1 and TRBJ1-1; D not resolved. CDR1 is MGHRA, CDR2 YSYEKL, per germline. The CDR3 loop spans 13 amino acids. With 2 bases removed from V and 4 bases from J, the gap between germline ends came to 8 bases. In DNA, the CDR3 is TGCGCCAGCAGCCAAAGGGCGGGCACTGAAGCTTTCTTT. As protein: CASSQRAGTEAFF.

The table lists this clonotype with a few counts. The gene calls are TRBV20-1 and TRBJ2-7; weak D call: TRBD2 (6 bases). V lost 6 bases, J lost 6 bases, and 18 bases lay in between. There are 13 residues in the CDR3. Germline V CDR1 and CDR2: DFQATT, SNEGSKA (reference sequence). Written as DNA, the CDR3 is TGCAGTGCAATAGCAAATGACGGGGGCGAGCAGTACTTC. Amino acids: CSAIANDGGEQYF.

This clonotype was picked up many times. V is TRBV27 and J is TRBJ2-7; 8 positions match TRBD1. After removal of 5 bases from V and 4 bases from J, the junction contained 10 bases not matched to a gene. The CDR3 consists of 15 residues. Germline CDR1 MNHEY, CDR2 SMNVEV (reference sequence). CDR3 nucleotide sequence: TGTGCCAGCAGTCTCGTCCATACAGGGGGATACGAGCAGTACTTC. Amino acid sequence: CASSLVHTGGYEQYF.

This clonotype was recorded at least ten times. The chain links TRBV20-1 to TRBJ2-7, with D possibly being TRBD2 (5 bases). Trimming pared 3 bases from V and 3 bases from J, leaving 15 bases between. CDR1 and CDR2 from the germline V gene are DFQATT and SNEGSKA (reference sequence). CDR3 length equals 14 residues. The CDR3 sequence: CSARGTPSFYEQYF. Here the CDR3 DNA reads TGCAGTGCTAGGGGAACCCCTAGCTTCTACGAGCAGTACTTC.

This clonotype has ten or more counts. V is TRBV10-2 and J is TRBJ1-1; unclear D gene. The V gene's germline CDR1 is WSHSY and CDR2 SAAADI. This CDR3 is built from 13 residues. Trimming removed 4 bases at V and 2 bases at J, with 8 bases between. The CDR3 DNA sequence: TGCGCCAGCAGTGGTCGGGGTAACACTGAAGCTTTCTTT. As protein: CASSGRGNTEAFF.

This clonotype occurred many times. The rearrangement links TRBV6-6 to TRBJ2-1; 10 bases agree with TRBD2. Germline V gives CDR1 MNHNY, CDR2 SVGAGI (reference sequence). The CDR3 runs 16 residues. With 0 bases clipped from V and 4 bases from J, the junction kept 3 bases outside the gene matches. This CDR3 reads CASSYSRGLAYNEQFF. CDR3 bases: TGTGCCAGCAGTTACTCGAGGGGACTAGCGTACAATGAGCAGTTCTTC.

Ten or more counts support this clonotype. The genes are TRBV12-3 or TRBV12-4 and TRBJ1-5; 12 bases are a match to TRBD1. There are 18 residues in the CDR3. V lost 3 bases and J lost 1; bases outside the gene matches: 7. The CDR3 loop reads CASSLGQGAFSSNQPQHF. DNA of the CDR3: TGTGCCAGCAGTTTGGGACAGGGGGCGTTTTCGAGCAATCAGCCCCAGCATTTT.

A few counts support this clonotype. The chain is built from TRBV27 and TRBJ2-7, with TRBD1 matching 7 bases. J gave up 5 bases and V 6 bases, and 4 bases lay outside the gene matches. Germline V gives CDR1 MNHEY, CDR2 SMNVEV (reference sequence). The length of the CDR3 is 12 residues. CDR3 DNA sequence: TGTGCCAGCAGAACAGGGGTGGACGAGCAGTACTTC. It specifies CASRTGVDEQYF.

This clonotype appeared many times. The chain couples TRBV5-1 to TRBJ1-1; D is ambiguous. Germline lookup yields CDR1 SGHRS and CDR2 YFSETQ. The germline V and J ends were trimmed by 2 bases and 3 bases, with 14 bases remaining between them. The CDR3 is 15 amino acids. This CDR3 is CASSLHRIGDTEAFF. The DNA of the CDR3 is TGCGCCAGCAGCTTACACAGAATTGGGGACACTGAAGCTTTCTTT.

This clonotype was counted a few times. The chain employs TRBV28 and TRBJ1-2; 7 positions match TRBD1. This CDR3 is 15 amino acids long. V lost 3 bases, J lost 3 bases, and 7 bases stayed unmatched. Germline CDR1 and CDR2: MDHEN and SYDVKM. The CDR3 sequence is CASSFPRQGYYGYTF. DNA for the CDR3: TGTGCCAGCAGTTTCCCGAGACAGGGCTACTATGGCTACACCTTC.

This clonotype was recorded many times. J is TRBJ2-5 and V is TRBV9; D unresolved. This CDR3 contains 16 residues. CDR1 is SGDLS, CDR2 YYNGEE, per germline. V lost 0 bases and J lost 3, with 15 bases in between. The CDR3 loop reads CASSVGAGLGKETQYF. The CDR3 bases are TGTGCCAGCAGCGTAGGTGCTGGTCTCGGCAAAGAGACCCAGTACTTC.

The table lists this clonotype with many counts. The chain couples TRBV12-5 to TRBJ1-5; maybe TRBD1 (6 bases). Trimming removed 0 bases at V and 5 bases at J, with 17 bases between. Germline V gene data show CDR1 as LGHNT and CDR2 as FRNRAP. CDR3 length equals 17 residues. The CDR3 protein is CASGLVLGTPFYQPQHF. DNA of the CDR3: TGTGCTAGTGGTTTGGTACTTGGGACACCCTTCTATCAGCCCCAGCATTTT. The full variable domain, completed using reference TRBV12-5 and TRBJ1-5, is DARVTQTPRHKVTEMGQEVTMRCQPILGHNTVFWYRQTMMQGLELLAYFRNRAPLDDSGMPKDRFSAEMPDATLATLKIQPSEPRDSAVYFCASGLVLGTPFYQPQHFGDGTRLSIL.

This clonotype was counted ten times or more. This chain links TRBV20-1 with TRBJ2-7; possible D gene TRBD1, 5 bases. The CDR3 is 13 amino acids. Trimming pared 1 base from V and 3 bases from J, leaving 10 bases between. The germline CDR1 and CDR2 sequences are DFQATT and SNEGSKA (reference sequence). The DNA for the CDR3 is TGCAGTGCTAGAGGCAGGGTCCTCTACGAGCAGTACTTC. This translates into CSARGRVLYEQYF.

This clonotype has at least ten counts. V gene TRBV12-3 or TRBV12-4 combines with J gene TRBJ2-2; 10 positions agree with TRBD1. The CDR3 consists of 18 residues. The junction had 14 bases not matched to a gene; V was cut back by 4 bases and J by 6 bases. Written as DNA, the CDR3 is TGTGCCAGCAGTTGGGGGATTCAAGGGACAGGGGTGCCCGGGGAGCTGTTTTTT. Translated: CASSWGIQGTGVPGELFF.

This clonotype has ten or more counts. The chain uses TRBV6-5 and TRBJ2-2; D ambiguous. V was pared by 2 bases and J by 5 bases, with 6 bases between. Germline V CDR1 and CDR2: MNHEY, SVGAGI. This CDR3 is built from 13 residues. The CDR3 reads CASSYGETGELFF. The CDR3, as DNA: TGTGCCAGCAGTTACGGGGAAACCGGGGAGCTGTTTTTT.

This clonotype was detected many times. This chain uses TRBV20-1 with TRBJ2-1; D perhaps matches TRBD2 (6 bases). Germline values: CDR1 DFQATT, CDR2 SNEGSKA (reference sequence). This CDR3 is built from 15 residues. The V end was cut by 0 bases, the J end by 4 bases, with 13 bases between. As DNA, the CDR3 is TGCAGTGCTAGAGATCACTCTAGCGATTACAATGAGCAGTTCTTC. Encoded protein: CSARDHSSDYNEQFF.

This chain's CDR3 is CASSPGRANTGELFF. Written as DNA, the CDR3 is TGTGCCAGCTCCCCGGGGCGCGCGAACACCGGGGAGCTGTTTTTT. The J gene is TRBJ2-2, the V gene TRBV2; D assignment may be TRBD1 or TRBD2 (5 bases each). In germline, CDR1 is SNHLY, CDR2 FYNNEI. The CDR3 has 15 residues. The V end was cut by 8 bases, the J end by 0 bases, with 13 bases between.

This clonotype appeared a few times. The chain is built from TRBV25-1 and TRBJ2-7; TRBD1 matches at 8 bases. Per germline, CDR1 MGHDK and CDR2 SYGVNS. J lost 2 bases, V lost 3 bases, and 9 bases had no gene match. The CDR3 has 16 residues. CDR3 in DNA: TGTGCCAGCAGTGATCAGCCGACAGGGGATCCCTACGAGCAGTACTTC. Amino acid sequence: CASSDQPTGDPYEQYF.

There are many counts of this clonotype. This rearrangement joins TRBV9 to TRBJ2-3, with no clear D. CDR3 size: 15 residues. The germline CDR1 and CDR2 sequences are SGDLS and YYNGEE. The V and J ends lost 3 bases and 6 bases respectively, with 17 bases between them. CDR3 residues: CASSEYPRPQDTQYF. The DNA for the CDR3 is TGTGCCAGCAGCGAATACCCACGTCCACAGGATACGCAGTATTTT.

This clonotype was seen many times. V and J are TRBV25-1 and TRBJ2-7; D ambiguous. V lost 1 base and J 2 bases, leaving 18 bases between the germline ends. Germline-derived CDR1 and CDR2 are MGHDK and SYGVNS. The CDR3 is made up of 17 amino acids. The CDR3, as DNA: TGTGCCAGCAGTGAATCCCGGACGTCGGAGATACCCTACGAGCAGTACTTC. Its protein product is CASSESRTSEIPYEQYF.

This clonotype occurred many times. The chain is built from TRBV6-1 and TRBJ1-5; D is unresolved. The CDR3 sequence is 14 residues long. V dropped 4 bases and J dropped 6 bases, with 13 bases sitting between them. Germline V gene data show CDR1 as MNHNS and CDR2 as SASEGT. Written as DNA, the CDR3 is TGTGCCAGCAGTGCGGGATCCCGGGGTCAGCCCCAGCATTTT. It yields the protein CASSAGSRGQPQHF.

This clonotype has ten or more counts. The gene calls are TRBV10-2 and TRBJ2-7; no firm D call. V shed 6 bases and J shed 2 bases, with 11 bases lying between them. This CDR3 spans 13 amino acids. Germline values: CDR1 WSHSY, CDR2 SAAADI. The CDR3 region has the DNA TGCGCCAGCAGAGCCAGTCACGCCTACGAGCAGTACTTC. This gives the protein CASRASHAYEQYF.

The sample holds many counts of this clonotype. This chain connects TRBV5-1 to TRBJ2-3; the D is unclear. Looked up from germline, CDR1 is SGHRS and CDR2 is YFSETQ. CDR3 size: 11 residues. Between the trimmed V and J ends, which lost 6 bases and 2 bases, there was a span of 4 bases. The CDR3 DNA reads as TGCGCCAGCATGAACACAGATACGCAGTATTTT. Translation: CASMNTDTQYF.

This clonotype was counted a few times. CDR3 DNA: TGTGCCAGCAGTTTTGCGGCTGGGGCCAACGTCCTGACTTTC. This encodes CASSFAAGANVLTF. The chain has TRBV28 and TRBJ2-6, with D hard to call. Germline V gene data show CDR1 as MDHEN and CDR2 as SYDVKM. CDR3 length: 14 residues. Deletions cut 3 bases from V and 2 bases from J, with 5 bases between.

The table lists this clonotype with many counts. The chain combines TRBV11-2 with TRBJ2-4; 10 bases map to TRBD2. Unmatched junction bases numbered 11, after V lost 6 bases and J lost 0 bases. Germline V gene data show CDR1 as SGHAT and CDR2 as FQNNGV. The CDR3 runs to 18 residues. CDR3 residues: CASRQGLARGRAKNIQYF. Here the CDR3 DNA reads TGTGCCAGCAGACAGGGACTAGCGAGAGGTCGAGCCAAAAACATTCAGTACTTC.

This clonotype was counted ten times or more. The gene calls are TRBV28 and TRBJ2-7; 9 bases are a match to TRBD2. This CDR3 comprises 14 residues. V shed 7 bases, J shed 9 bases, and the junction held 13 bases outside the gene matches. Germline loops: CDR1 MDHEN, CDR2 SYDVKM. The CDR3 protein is CASTGLAPHNGQYF. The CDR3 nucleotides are TGTGCCAGCACCGGACTAGCGCCACACAATGGGCAGTACTTC. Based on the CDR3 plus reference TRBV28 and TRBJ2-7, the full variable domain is DVKVTQSSRYLVKRTGEKVFLECVQDMDHENMFWYRQDPGLGLRLIYFSYDVKMKEKGDIPEGYSVSREKKERFSLILESASTNQTSMYLCASTGLAPHNGQYFGPGTRLTVT.

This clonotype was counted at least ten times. The CDR3: CASSLGGLATEAFF. The CDR3 region has the DNA TGTGCCAGCAGTTTAGGGGGGTTGGCCACTGAAGCTTTCTTT. The gene calls are TRBV27 and TRBJ1-1; D may be TRBD1 (5 bases). Trimming removed 2 bases at V and 4 bases at J, with 11 bases between. Germline-derived CDR1 and CDR2 are MNHEY and SMNVEV (reference sequence). The CDR3 sequence is 14 residues long.